The entry below gives a single T cell receptor beta chain sequence along with its context. Only a few counts were recorded for this clonotype. Its antigen is not yet known. It has no much larger one-base neighbor in the sample; base qualities were not kept. These data are taken from a study of blood T cells in healthy people across ages (dated by TCRdb to between 2015 and 2016). General notes on the study: In model experiments, template switching captured roughly one uniquely barcoded TCR beta cDNA molecule for every two T cells. For two donors (one aged 18 to 30 and one aged 80 or older), the study analyzed two additional independent replicas of 1 million unique cDNA reads from the same blood draw. The donors were split into four age groups: young (average approximately 16 years), middle-aged (about 40), aged (roughly 65) and long-lived (about 74). To avoid experimental bias, donors of different ages were randomly spread across the sequencing lanes. To track age-related changes in TCR beta repertoire diversity, the study relied on deep sequencing normalized with unique cDNA molecular identifiers.

Systemically healthy Caucasian individuals from Russia, roughly 40 in total and aged roughly 6 to 95 years, were included as donors. Each donor gave about 11 milliliters of peripheral blood, drawn into EDTA-treated Vacutainer tubes. Ficoll-Paque density-gradient centrifugation was used to isolate PBMCs, with at least 7 million per sample. Total RNA, at least 6 micrograms per sample, was extracted from PBMCs with Trizol reagent. The percentages of naive CD45RAhigh/CD27high T cells were determined by flow cytometry on a PBMC aliquot from every donor. The CDR3 contains 15 residues, cysteine and phenylalanine counted. The read is trimmed to its CDR3 DNA, 45 bases read in frame from base 1. The germline V gene encodes CDR1 SGHRS and CDR2 YFSETQ. V is pared back by 1 base and J by 7 bases, with 17 bases lying between the germline termini. The paper's findings and limits, for the study overall: The CMV infection status of donors was not known, potentially confounding age-related changes in expanded clonotypes. Observed TCR beta diversity correlated strongly with the percentage of naive T cells measured by flow cytometry. Because profiling used bulk unsorted PBMCs, naive and antigen-experienced compartments could not be compared conclusively. Estimates of total diversity based on one million sequenced T cells were regarded as lower bounds and as underestimates. Compared with the aged group, the long-lived group had more naive CD4+ T cells, fewer expanded clones and increased TCR diversity, suggesting age selection. As age increased, observed TCR beta diversity per million T cells dropped in a roughly linear way, and a significant reduction was already evident by age 40.

Receptors were amplified or captured by 5' RACE. Sequencing relied on an Illumina HiSeq 2500. A second PCR of about 6 to 11 cycles was performed with a sample-barcoded 5' primer and a J-beta primer mix. A template-switch 5' adaptor carrying 12 random nucleotides introduced a unique molecular identifier onto each TCR beta cDNA molecule. Each sample yielded at least 3 million CDR3-containing paired-end reads. First-strand cDNA was synthesized from all RNA with the Mint cDNA synthesis kit, primed by a TRBC-specific oligonucleotide. All cDNA was treated with uracil-DNA glycosylase and then went through a first 18-cycle PCR with the universal primers M1SS and BC2_uni_R. In the paper's pipeline: For normalization, 1 million high-quality reads were randomly selected from each sample, with every read carrying a distinct molecular identifier. Instead of being binned into consensus sequences, reads with shared molecular identifiers were discarded. MiTCR, with a Q25 quality threshold and the strictest error-elimination algorithm, was used for CDR3 identification, clonotype clustering and error correction. A nonparametric unseen species model using Euler transformation provided a lower-bound estimate of total TCR beta diversity. TCRdb reworked the public reads: Q25 trimming with fastp, MiXCR clone assembly, productive beta chains retained. Entries are consolidated by CDR3 protein sequence, retaining the most common genes and DNA. None of the V and J calls come from the authors' own analysis; TCRdb made them. This sample gives about 1.6 million distinct CDR3 sequences in total; almost 35% of them show up just once. The ten largest clones add up to 11% of the sample.

The chain employs TRBV5-1 and TRBJ1-2; the D gene remains uncertain. Sequenced input: blood. The clonotype originates from a woman aged 30 to 39 in good health. The CDR3: CASSLNQATKTGYTF. In nucleotide form, the sequence is TGCGCCAGCAGCTTGAACCAGGCCACCAAAACTGGCTACACCTTC.